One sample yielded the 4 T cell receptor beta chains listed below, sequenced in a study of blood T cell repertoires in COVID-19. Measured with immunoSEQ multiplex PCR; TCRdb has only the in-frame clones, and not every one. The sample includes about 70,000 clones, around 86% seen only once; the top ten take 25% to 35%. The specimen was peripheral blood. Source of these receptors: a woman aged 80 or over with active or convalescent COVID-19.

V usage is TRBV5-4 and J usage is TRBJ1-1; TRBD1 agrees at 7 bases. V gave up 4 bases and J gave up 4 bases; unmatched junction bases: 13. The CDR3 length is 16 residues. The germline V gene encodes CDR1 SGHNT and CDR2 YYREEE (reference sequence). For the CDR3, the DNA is TGTGCCAGCAGCCTTGGGGGACAGATCGCCGGCACTGAAGCTTTCTTT. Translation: CASSLGGQIAGTEAFF.

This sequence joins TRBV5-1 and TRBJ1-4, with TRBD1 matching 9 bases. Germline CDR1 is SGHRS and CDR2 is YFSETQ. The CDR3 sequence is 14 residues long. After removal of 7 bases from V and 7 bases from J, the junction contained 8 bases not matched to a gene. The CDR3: CASASDRGGEKLFF. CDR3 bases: TGCGCCAGCGCTTCGGACAGGGGAGGTGAAAAACTGTTTTTT.

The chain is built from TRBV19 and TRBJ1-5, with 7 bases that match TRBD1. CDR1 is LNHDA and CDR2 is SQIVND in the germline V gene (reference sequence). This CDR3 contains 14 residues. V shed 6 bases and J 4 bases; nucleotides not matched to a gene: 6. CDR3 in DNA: TGTGCCAGTAGGACGGACAGGTGGAATCAGCCCCAGCATTTT. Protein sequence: CASRTDRWNQPQHF.

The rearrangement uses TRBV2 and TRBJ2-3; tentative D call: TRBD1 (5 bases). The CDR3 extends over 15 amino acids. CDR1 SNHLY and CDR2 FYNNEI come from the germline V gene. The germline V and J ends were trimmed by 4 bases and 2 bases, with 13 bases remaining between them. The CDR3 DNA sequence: TGTGCCAGCAGTGGGCAGGGTTTAATCACAGATACGCAGTATTTT. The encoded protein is CASSGQGLITDTQYF.